This entry concerns a single T cell receptor (beta chain). Germline assignment: CDR1 MNHNS and CDR2 SASEGT. Trimming pared 6 bases from V and 4 bases from J, leaving 4 bases between. The CDR3 spans 11 residues. The entry originates in a study of blood T cell dynamics during melanoma immunotherapy. Time point here: pre-treatment baseline. Patients had no prior systemic cancer treatment, immunosuppressants or other active cancers. The assay was immunoSEQ multiplex PCR, and TCRdb's table has in-frame clones only and misses some. Of some 13,000 clones in the sample, about 91% were seen once. The source was effector memory CD8+ T cells from blood, collected from a patient treated with checkpoint blockade. The receptor was isolated from a human donor with melanoma. V is TRBV6-1 and J is TRBJ2-1; D is ambiguous. The CDR3 DNA is TGTGCCAGCAGACAATACAATGAGCAGTTCTTC. This codes for CASRQYNEQFF.